This T cell receptor (beta chain) is from a study of CD8+ T cells in alopecia areata. Trimming took off 6 bases at V and 0 bases at J, with 9 bases between the two ends. The germline CDR1 and CDR2 sequences are SGHAT and FQNNGV. The CDR3 sequence is 15 residues long. A word on this clone: No antigen is known for it.

Findings and caveats of the study: Normal scalp showed lower clonality than lesional scalp, especially alopecia totalis/universalis. With patients, TCR sharing proved less clear than in mice, a difference possibly related to HLA. Scalp data also include sequences from resident alphabeta T cells of normal skin.

Extracted from the samples, RNA was reverse transcribed into cDNA to serve as the sequencing template. Measured with immunoSEQ multiplex PCR; TCRdb has only the in-frame clones, and not every one. The sample lists about 200,000 clones, just over 55% occurring once. A FACSAria was used to sort CD4+ and CD8+ T cells. These cells came from PBMCs. What was sequenced was CD8+ T cells sorted from blood. The chain is built from TRBV11-2 and TRBJ2-6; the D is unclear. The TCR comes from a human donor in good health. The CDR3 nucleotides are TGTGCCAGCAGACATAAAGACTCTGGGGCCAACGTCCTGACTTTC. Its protein product is CASRHKDSGANVLTF.